The 6 T cell receptor beta chains in this list originate from one sample, sequenced in a study of blood T cell repertoires in COVID-19. Clones were read by immunoSEQ multiplex PCR, and TCRdb kept only the in-frame ones, dropping some. The profile covers approximately 60,000 clones, with about 70% appearing a single time and 50% taken by the ten largest. Sequenced material: peripheral blood. The receptors stem from a woman aged 80 or over with acute or convalescent COVID-19.

The rearrangement uses TRBV19 and TRBJ2-7, with D perhaps TRBD2 (7 bases). Trimming removed 3 bases at V and 3 bases at J, with 15 bases between. Per germline, CDR1 LNHDA and CDR2 SQIVND (reference sequence). The CDR3 spans 15 residues. CDR3 sequence reads: CASSIGGPGIYEQYF. CDR3 DNA: TGTGCCAGTAGTATCGGGGGGCCTGGCATCTACGAGCAGTACTTC.

This clone occurred a few times. The genes are TRBV7-9 and TRBJ1-6; D call uncertain. The CDR3 is 15 amino acids. Trimming took off 6 bases at V and 0 bases at J, with 9 bases between the two ends. Germline V gene data show CDR1 as SEHNR and CDR2 as FQNEAQ (reference sequence). The CDR3 here is CASRSKSSYNSPLHF. In DNA, the CDR3 is TGTGCCAGCAGGAGTAAAAGCTCCTATAATTCACCCCTCCACTTT.

The chain couples TRBV5-4 to TRBJ1-4; perhaps TRBD1 as D (5 bases). The CDR3 consists of 14 residues. Germline V gives CDR1 SGHNT, CDR2 YYREEE (reference sequence). Trimming removed 0 bases from V and 8 bases from J, with 11 bases in between. The CDR3 coding sequence is TGTGCCAGCAGCTTGGGTGGCCAGGGCGAAAAACTGTTTTTT. This translates into CASSLGGQGEKLFF.

This rearrangement joins TRBV6-5 to TRBJ2-3; 11 nucleotides align to TRBD2. V dropped 0 bases and J dropped 6; count of bases not matched to a gene: 5. CDR3 length: 16 residues. In germline, CDR1 is MNHEY, CDR2 SVGAGI. The CDR3, as DNA: TGTGCCAGCAGTTACTCGGGACTAGCGGAGTGGGATACGCAGTATTTT. Translated: CASSYSGLAEWDTQYF.

This chain uses TRBV7-3 with TRBJ2-2; the match to TRBD2 covers 8 bases. The CDR3 covers 16 residues. With V trimmed by 0 bases and J by 5 bases, 5 bases remained unmatched. CDR1 is SGHTA and CDR2 is FQGTGA in the germline V gene. The CDR3: CASSLTTAGGTGELFF. DNA of the CDR3: TGTGCCAGCAGCTTAACGACCGCGGGAGGTACCGGGGAGCTGTTTTTT. The entire variable domain, with the rest obtained from reference TRBV7-3 and TRBJ2-2, is as follows: GAGVSQTPSNKVTEKGKYVELRCDPISGHTALYWYRQSLGQGPEFLIYFQGTGAADDSGLPNDRFFAVRPEGSVSTLKIQRTERGDSAVYLCASSLTTAGGTGELFFGEGSRLTVL.

This CDR3 is CASSPGRAYEQYF. The CDR3 DNA sequence: TGTGCCAGCAGCCCTGGGCGAGCCTACGAGCAGTACTTC. The chain couples TRBV28 to TRBJ2-7; D call uncertain. Germline CDR1 and CDR2: MDHEN and SYDVKM. The CDR3 is 13 residues long. The V and J ends lost 6 bases and 2 bases respectively, with 11 bases between them.